This TCR beta chain was sequenced for a study of early T cells in non-severe SARS-CoV-2 infection. This clonotype appeared a few times. Germline lookup yields CDR1 MNHEY and CDR2 SVGAGI. The V gene lost 6 bases and the J gene lost 4 bases, with 15 bases spanning the gap. This CDR3 contains 14 residues. TCRdb re-called the 5' RACE reads through MiXCR, storing one row per CDR3 protein. In the table there are 55,000 to 70,000 distinct CDR3 sequences, about 12% of which are singletons. The origin of this receptor is an adult who was a healthcare worker with PCR-confirmed SARS-CoV-2 infection or an uninfected control (not recorded which). The donor label of this sample is uncertain. Sequencing used whole blood, obtained at baseline. The chain employs TRBV6-5 and TRBJ1-2; D remains ambiguous. CDR3 loop: CASRGVEVRYGYTF. As DNA, the CDR3 is TGTGCCAGCAGGGGCGTCGAGGTCCGCTATGGCTACACCTTC.